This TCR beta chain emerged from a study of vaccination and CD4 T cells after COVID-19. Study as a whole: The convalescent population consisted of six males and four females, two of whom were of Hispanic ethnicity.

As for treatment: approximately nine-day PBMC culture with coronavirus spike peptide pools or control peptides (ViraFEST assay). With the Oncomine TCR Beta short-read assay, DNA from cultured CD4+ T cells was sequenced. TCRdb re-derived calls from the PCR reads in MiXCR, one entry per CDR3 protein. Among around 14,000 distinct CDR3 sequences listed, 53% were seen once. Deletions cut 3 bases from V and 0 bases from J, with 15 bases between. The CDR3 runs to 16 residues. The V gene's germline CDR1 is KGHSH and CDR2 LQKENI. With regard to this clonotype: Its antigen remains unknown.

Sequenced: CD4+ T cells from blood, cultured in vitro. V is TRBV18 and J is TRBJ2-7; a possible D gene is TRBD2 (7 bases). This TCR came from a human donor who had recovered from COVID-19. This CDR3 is CASSPGGASSSYEQYF. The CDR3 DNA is TGTGCCAGCTCACCGGGGGGGGCTTCTAGCTCCTACGAGCAGTACTTC.